This TCR beta chain was retrieved from a study of regulatory T cells in long-lasting Graves disease. The V segment lost 2 bases and the J segment 4 bases; nucleotides outside the gene matches: 5. The CDR3 is made up of 14 amino acids. Germline CDR1 is SGHVS and CDR2 is FNYEAQ. Specified time point: persistent/refractory GD, antithyroid drugs over 5 years with positive TRAb. Extracted RNA from PBMCs served as the source of the TCR library. Patients met American Thyroid Association criteria for Graves' disease. Patients came through an endocrinology department, and that department was in Xi'an, China. Construction of TCR beta libraries relied on iRepertoire HTBI primers and on Arm-PCR targeting CDR3 regions. Using its own MiXCR run on the multiplex PCR reads, TCRdb lists one record per CDR3 protein. The profile shows almost 350,000 distinct CDR3 sequences, about 19% of them singletons. This clonotype was recorded at least ten times. Its antigen is unknown.

Findings of the study overall: TCR diversity was lower in persistent Graves' patients than in newly diagnosed ones. Newly diagnosed disease favored TRBV20-1 and TRBJ2-1 over persistent disease.

The rearrangement joins TRBV7-6 to TRBJ2-7, with 7 bases identical to TRBD2. This TCR was sampled from a female donor with Graves disease. Specimen: peripheral blood mononuclear cells (PBMCs), collected when the disease was refractory, from a patient treated with antithyroid drugs. This CDR3 is CASSLIGEGYEQYF. The CDR3, as DNA: TGTGCCAGCAGCTTAATTGGGGAGGGTTACGAGCAGTACTTC.